This T cell receptor beta chain was identified during a study of Graves' ophthalmopathy and Graves' hyperthyroidism. This clonotype came up many times. From germline, CDR1 is MNHEY and CDR2 SVGEGT. The CDR3 spans 15 residues. V was shortened by 6 bases and J by 9 bases, with 18 bases between the two germline ends. The study amplified TCR beta CDR3 regions using RNA transcripts. Second-round multiplex PCR came after first-round RT-PCR with HTBI primers. TCRdb itself ran the multiplex PCR reads through MiXCR, one entry per CDR3 protein. The sample lists 350,000 or so distinct CDR3 sequences, roughly 17% occurring once.

Sequencing was performed on peripheral blood. The rearrangement joins TRBV6-2 or TRBV6-3 to TRBJ1-6, with D tentatively TRBD1 (5 bases). This clonotype was sampled from an adult man with Graves' ophthalmopathy. As DNA, the CDR3 is TGTGCCAGCAGATCCGGGACCGGAGATGGTTCACCCCTCCACTTT. Translation gives CASRSGTGDGSPLHF.